This T cell receptor beta chain came from a study of blood T cell repertoires in COVID-19. The overall study: Collection of acute and convalescent COVID-19 samples took place in the United States, Italy and Spain. Nucleic acid was either cDNA or gDNA, and it came from T cells, B-cell-depleted T cells, or PBMCs.

The ends lost 2 bases at V and 7 bases at J; junction bases unmatched: 8. The CDR3 spans 16 residues. Germline V gene lookup returns CDR1 SNHLY and CDR2 FYNNEI. Per the original methods: From reference gene primer amplification, estimates of nucleated cell counts were derived. The repertoire was sequenced with immunoSEQ multiplex PCR; TCRdb's copy has only in-frame clones and lacks some. V and J calls and clone size are given by that table; D and trimming were obtained from the DNA. This sample has around 180,000 clones, with roughly 80% found just once. The chain has TRBV2 and TRBJ2-2, with 9 positions matching TRBD1. Sequencing was done on a sample of peripheral blood. The sequence derives from a human donor in a cohort sampled during active COVID-19. The CDR3 DNA is TGTGCCAGCAGTGAATCCGGGACAGGGATAAACGGGGAGCTGTTTTTT. It translates to CASSESGTGINGELFF.